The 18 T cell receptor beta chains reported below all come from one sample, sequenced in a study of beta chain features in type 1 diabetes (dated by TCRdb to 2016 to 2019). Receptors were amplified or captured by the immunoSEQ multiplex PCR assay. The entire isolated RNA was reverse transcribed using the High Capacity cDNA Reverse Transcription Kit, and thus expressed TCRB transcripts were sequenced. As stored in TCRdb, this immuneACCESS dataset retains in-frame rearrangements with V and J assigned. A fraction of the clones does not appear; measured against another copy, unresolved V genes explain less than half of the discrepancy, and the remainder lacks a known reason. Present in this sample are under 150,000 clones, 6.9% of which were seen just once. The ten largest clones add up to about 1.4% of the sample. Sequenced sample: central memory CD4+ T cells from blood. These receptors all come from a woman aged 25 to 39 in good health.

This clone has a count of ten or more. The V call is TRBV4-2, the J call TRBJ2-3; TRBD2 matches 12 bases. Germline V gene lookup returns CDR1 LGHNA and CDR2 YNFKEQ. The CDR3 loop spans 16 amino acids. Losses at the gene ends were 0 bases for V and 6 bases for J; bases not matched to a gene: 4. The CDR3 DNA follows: TGTGCCAGCAGCCAAGATTGGACTAGCGGGACTGATACGCAGTATTTT. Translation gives CASSQDWTSGTDTQYF.

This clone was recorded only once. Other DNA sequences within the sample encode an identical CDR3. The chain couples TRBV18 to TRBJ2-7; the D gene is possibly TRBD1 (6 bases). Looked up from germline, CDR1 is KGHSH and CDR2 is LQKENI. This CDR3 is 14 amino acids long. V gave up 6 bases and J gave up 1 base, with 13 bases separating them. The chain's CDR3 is CASSPGTSSYEQYF. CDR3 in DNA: TGTGCCAGCTCGCCCGGGACATCATCCTACGAGCAGTACTTC.

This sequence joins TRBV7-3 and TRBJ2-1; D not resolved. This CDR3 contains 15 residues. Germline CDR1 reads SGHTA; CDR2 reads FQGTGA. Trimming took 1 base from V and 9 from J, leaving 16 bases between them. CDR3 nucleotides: TGTGCCAGCAGCTTAAATCCCTCCCGTATTAGTGAGCAGTTCTTC. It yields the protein CASSLNPSRISEQFF.

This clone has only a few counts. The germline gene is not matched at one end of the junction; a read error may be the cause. CDR3 region: CASSGDRDNEQFF. CDR3 DNA sequence: TGTGCTAGCAGTGGGGACAGGGACAATGAGCAGTTCTTC. The V gene is TRBV7-7, the J gene TRBJ2-1; 9 positions agree with TRBD1. The CDR3 spans 13 residues. Germline V lookup: CDR1 SSHAT, CDR2 FNYEAQ (reference sequence). The entire variable domain, with the rest obtained from reference TRBV7-7 and TRBJ2-1, is as follows: GAGVSQSPRYKVTKRGQDVTLRCDPISSHATLYWYQQALGQGPEFLTYFNYEAQPDKSGLPSDRFSAERPEGSISTLTIQRTEQRDSAMYRCASSGDRDNEQFFGPGTRLTVL.

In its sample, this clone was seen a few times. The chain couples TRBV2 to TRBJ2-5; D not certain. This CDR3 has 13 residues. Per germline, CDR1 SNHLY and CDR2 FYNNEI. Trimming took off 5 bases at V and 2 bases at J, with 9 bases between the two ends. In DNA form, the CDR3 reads TGTGCCAGCAGTAAACGCCAGCAAGAGACCCAGTACTTC. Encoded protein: CASSKRQQETQYF. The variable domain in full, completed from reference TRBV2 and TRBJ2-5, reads EPEVTQTPSHQVTQMGQEVILRCVPISNHLYFYWYRQILGQKVEFLVSFYNNEISEKSEIFDDQFSVERPDGSNFTLKIRSTKLEDSAMYFCASSKRQQETQYFGPGTRLLVL.

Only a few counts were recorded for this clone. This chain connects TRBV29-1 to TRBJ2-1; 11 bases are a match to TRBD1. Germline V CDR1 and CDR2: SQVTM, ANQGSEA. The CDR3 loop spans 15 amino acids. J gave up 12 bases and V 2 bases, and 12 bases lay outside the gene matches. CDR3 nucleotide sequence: TGCAGCGTTGAAAAGGGACAGGGGGGTAGGCGGGGGCAGTTCTTC. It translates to CSVEKGQGGRRGQFF.

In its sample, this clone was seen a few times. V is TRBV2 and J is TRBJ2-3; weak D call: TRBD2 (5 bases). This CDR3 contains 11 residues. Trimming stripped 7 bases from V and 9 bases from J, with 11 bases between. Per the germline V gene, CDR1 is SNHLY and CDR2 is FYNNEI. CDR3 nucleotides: TGTGCCAGCAAAAAGGAGGAAACGCAGTATTTT. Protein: CASKKEETQYF.

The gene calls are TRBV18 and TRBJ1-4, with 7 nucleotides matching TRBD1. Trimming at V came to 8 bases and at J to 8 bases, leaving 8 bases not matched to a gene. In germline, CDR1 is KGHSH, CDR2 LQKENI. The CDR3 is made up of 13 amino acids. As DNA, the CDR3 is TGTGCCAGCCGGCAGGGGGATATGGAAAAACTGTTTTTT. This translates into CASRQGDMEKLFF.

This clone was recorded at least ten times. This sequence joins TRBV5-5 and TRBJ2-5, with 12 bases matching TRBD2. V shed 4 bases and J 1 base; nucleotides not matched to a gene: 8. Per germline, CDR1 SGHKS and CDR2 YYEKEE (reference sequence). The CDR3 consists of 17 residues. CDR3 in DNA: TGTGCCAGCAGCGGAAGACTAGCGGGAGTGACCCAAGAGACCCAGTACTTC. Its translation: CASSGRLAGVTQETQYF.

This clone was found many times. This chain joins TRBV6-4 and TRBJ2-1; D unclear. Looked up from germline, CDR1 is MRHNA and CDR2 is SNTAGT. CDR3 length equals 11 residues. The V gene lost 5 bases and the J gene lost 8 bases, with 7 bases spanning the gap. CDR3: CASSPHYEQFF. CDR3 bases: TGTGCCAGCAGTCCCCATTATGAGCAGTTCTTC.

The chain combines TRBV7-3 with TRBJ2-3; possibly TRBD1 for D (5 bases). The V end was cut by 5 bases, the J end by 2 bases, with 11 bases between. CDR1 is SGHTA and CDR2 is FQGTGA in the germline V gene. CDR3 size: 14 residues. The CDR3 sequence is CASSQGHSTDTQYF. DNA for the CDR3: TGTGCCAGCAGCCAAGGACACTCCACAGATACGCAGTATTTT.

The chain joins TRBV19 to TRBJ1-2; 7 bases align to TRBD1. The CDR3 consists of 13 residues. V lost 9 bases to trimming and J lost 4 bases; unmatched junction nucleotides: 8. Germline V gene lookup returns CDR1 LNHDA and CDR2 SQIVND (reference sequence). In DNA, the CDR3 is TGTGCCAGCGCGACCGGGACAGCCTATGGCTACACCTTC. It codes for CASATGTAYGYTF.

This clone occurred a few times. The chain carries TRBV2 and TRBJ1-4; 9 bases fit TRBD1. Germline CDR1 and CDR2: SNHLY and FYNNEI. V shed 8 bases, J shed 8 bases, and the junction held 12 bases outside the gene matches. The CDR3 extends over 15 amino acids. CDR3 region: CASAAQGTGSEKLFF. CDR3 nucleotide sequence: TGTGCCAGCGCCGCCCAAGGGACAGGGAGCGAAAAACTGTTTTTT. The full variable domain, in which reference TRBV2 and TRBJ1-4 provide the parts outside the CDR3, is EPEVTQTPSHQVTQMGQEVILRCVPISNHLYFYWYRQILGQKVEFLVSFYNNEISEKSEIFDDQFSVERPDGSNFTLKIRSTKLEDSAMYFCASAAQGTGSEKLFFGSGTQLSVL.

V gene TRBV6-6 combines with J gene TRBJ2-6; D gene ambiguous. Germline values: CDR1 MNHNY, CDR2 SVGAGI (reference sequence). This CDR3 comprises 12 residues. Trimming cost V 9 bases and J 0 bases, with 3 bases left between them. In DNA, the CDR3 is TGTGCCAGTAACTCTGGGGCCAACGTCCTGACTTTC. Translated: CASNSGANVLTF.

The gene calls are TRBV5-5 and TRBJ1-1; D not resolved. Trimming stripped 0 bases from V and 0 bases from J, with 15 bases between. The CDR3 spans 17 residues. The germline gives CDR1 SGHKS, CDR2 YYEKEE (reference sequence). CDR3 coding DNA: TGTGCCAGCAGCTTGGATGGCAGGATTGGCATGAACACTGAAGCTTTCTTT. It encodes CASSLDGRIGMNTEAFF.

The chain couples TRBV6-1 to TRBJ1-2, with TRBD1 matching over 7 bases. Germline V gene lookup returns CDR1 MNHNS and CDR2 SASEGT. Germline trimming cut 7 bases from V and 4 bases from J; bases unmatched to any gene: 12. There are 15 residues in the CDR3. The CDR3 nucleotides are TGTGCCAGCATAACCGGACAGGCGGGGACCTATGGCTACACCTTC. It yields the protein CASITGQAGTYGYTF.

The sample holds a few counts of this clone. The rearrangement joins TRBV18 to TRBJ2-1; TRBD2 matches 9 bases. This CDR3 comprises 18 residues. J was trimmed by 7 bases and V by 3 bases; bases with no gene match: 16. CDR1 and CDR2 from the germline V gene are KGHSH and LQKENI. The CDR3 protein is CASSPNLGLSGRLNEQFF. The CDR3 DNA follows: TGTGCCAGCTCACCGAACCTGGGACTAAGCGGGAGGTTGAATGAGCAGTTCTTC. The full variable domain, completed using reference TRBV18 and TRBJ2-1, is NAGVMQNPRHLVRRRGQEARLRCSPMKGHSHVYWYRQLPEEGLKFMVYLQKENIIDESGMPKERFSAEFPKEGPSILRIQQVVRGDSAAYFCASSPNLGLSGRLNEQFFGPGTRLTVL.

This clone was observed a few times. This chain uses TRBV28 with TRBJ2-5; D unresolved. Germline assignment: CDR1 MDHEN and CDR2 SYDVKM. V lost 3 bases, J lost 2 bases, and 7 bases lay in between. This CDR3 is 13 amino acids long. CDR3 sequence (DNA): TGTGCCAGCAGTTTTCCAGTACAAGAGACCCAGTACTTC. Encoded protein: CASSFPVQETQYF.